Shown below are 20 T cell receptor beta chains from a single sample sequenced in a study of response to subunit inactivated influenza vaccine listed by TCRdb under 2018. Library generation was performed with RT-PCR. TCRdb names Illumina HiSeq 2500 as the instrument used. Using fastp trimming at Q25 and MiXCR clonotype assembly, TCRdb reanalyzed the public sequencing data and kept in-frame beta chains. Rows merge per CDR3 protein into single entries with the most common DNA and genes. Here the sample has some 570,000 distinct CDR3 sequences; around 11% occur a single time. The ten largest clones capture about 10% of the sample. These data were also filed under a second study, of T cells expressing NK-cell markers. The second source states: The TCR beta cDNA libraries were made using 5'RACE template switching, a step that added both a universal primer site and unique molecular identifiers.

Sample: PBMCs from blood, taken on the day of vaccination. All receptors derive from a man in his fifties who received an inactivated influenza vaccine. Donor details come from another sample of the same person, matched by shared clones.

The table lists this clonotype with a few counts. V is TRBV18 and J is TRBJ2-7; 11 bases are a match to TRBD2. The CDR3 spans 14 residues. With 5 bases clipped from V and 4 bases from J, the junction kept 4 bases outside the gene matches. CDR1 is KGHSH, CDR2 LQKENI, per germline. The CDR3 is CASSTSGSGYEQYF. The CDR3, as DNA: TGTGCCAGCTCAACTAGCGGGAGCGGGTACGAGCAGTACTTC.

This clonotype was counted at least ten times. The chain couples TRBV11-2 to TRBJ1-1; D not resolved. The CDR3 spans 12 residues. V lost 2 bases, J lost 7 bases, and 8 bases lay in between. CDR1 is SGHAT, CDR2 FQNNGV, per germline. CDR3 loop: CASSLTEHEAFF. The CDR3 DNA is TGTGCCAGCAGCTTAACGGAACATGAAGCTTTCTTT.

This clonotype was seen repeatedly, ten times or more. The chain has TRBV7-9 and TRBJ2-3, with a tentative D call TRBD1 (6 bases). V was cut by 5 bases and J by 6 bases, with 18 bases left in between. Germline CDR1 SEHNR, CDR2 FQNEAQ (reference sequence). The CDR3 is 15 amino acids. The CDR3 bases are TGTGCCAGCAGCAAAGGACGGCTAACAGGGGATACGCAGTATTTT. The encoded protein is CASSKGRLTGDTQYF.

The chain couples TRBV9 to TRBJ2-1; D is unresolved. From germline, CDR1 is SGDLS and CDR2 YYNGEE. The CDR3 is 15 residues long. The V gene lost 0 bases and the J gene lost 8 bases, with 15 bases spanning the gap. CDR3 sequence (DNA): TGTGCCAGCAGCGTAGGTCCGAATCCGTCCGATGAGCAGTTCTTC. Protein product: CASSVGPNPSDEQFF.

CDR3 DNA sequence: TGTGCCAGCAGCCCAGTAGTGGGGGGCTTGTCTGGTATGGCTAACGAGCAGTACTTC. This encodes CASSPVVGGLSGMANEQYF. The chain employs TRBV3-1 and TRBJ2-7; TRBD1 or TRBD2 may be the D gene (6 bases each). In germline, CDR1 is LGHDT, CDR2 YNNKEL (reference sequence). Trimming took off 4 bases at V and 5 bases at J, with 30 bases between the two ends. The CDR3 spans 19 residues.

The chain carries TRBV10-3 and TRBJ2-7; weak D call: TRBD1 (6 bases). The CDR3 has 19 residues. Trimming stripped 8 bases from V and 3 bases from J, with 32 bases between. CDR1 is ENHRY, CDR2 SYGVKD, per germline. In DNA form, the CDR3 reads TGTGCCATCGGGATACGTTTCGACAGGCGATCGCATATCCTCTACGAGCAGTACTTC. It encodes CAIGIRFDRRSHILYEQYF.

The chain's CDR3 is CASSPGQGYSKNIQYF. DNA of the CDR3: TGTGCCAGTTCCCCGGGACAGGGATATAGCAAAAACATTCAGTACTTC. The chain recombines TRBV3-1 with TRBJ2-4, with 9 bases that match TRBD1. With V trimmed by 9 bases and J by 3 bases, 12 bases remained unmatched. There are 16 residues in the CDR3. Germline V gives CDR1 LGHDT, CDR2 YNNKEL (reference sequence).

J is TRBJ2-1 and V is TRBV7-2; TRBD2 matches 8 bases. Germline assignment: CDR1 SGHTA and CDR2 FQGNSA. The CDR3 runs to 17 residues. The ends lost 5 bases at V and 6 bases at J; junction bases unmatched: 15. The CDR3 region is CASSLGAGGASSNEQFF. The CDR3 nucleotides are TGTGCCAGCAGCCTGGGGGCGGGGGGCGCCTCAAGCAATGAGCAGTTCTTC. The full variable domain, rest sourced from reference TRBV7-2 and TRBJ2-1, is GAGVSQSPSNKVTEKGKDVELRCDPISGHTALYWYRQSLGQGLEFLIYFQGNSAPDKSGLPSDRFSAERTGGSVSTLTIQRTQQEDSAVYLCASSLGAGGASSNEQFFGPGTRLTVL.

This clonotype was counted only a few times. The genes are TRBV9 and TRBJ2-1, with 11 bases that match TRBD2. The J segment lost 6 bases and the V segment lost 3 bases, leaving 5 bases of the junction unmatched. Germline lookup yields CDR1 SGDLS and CDR2 YYNGEE. The CDR3 totals 15 residues. CDR3 sequence reads: CASSGSGGAGNEQFF. DNA of the CDR3: TGTGCCAGCAGCGGTAGCGGGGGGGCAGGCAATGAGCAGTTCTTC.

Many counts were recorded for this clonotype. The chain links TRBV12-3 or TRBV12-4 to TRBJ2-2, with D uncertain. The CDR3 consists of 13 residues. Trimming cost V 7 bases and J 6 bases, with 12 bases left between them. CDR3 sequence reads: CASIDGPPGELFF. The DNA of the CDR3 is TGTGCCAGCATTGACGGGCCCCCCGGGGAGCTGTTTTTT.

The genes are TRBV7-6 and TRBJ2-3; 11 nucleotides agree with TRBD2. V lost 5 bases to trimming and J lost 4 bases; unmatched junction nucleotides: 5. CDR1 and CDR2 from the germline V gene are SGHVS and FNYEAQ. The CDR3 is 15 residues long. The CDR3 sequence is CASSGTSGRSDTQYF. CDR3 DNA: TGTGCCAGCAGCGGAACTAGCGGGAGATCAGATACGCAGTATTTT.

The chain couples TRBV7-2 to TRBJ2-3, with 7 bases fitting TRBD2. The CDR3 length is 16 residues. After removal of 5 bases from V and 1 base from J, the junction contained 9 bases not matched to a gene. Germline V CDR1 and CDR2: SGHTA, FQGNSA. The CDR3 protein is CASSPVEREGTDTQYF. The CDR3 nucleotides read TGTGCCAGCAGCCCGGTAGAGCGGGAAGGCACAGATACGCAGTATTTT.

V usage is TRBV29-1 and J usage is TRBJ2-3; tentative D call: TRBD1 (6 bases). V was clipped by 4 bases and J by 6 bases, with 11 bases between them. Germline V gene lookup returns CDR1 SQVTM and CDR2 ANQGSEA. CDR3 length: 12 amino acids. The CDR3 DNA is TGCAGCGTTGTGGAGACAGGTGATACGCAGTATTTT. It yields the protein CSVVETGDTQYF.

This chain joins TRBV15 and TRBJ2-7; D unclear. The germline V gene encodes CDR1 LNHNV and CDR2 YYDKDF (reference sequence). The CDR3 runs 15 residues. The V end was cut by 0 bases, the J end by 3 bases, with 12 bases between. CDR3 sequence (DNA): TGTGCCACCAGCAGAGATCCGGCCCTCCTCTACGAGCAGTACTTC. This encodes CATSRDPALLYEQYF.

The rearrangement uses TRBV11-2 and TRBJ2-7, with TRBD2 identical over 7 bases. Germline V gene lookup returns CDR1 SGHAT and CDR2 FQNNGV. Losses at the gene ends were 1 base for V and 0 bases for J; bases not matched to a gene: 3. The CDR3 has 15 residues. CDR3 DNA: TGTGCCAGCAGCTTAGCAGGGACTAACTCCTACGAGCAGTACTTC. This translates into CASSLAGTNSYEQYF.

This chain joins TRBV20-1 and TRBJ1-2; D uncertain. The germline CDR1 and CDR2 sequences are DFQATT and SNEGSKA (reference sequence). The V end was cut by 2 bases, the J end by 5 bases, with 12 bases between. The CDR3 contains 13 residues. CDR3 sequence: CSARTVGIYGYTF. CDR3 DNA sequence: TGCAGTGCTAGAACCGTGGGAATATATGGCTACACCTTC.

This clonotype was observed a few times. The rearrangement links TRBV20-1 to TRBJ1-5; no definite D call. The CDR3 loop spans 14 amino acids. The ends were cut back, 0 bases at V and 5 bases at J, with 11 bases in the middle. Looked up from germline, CDR1 is DFQATT and CDR2 is SNEGSKA (reference sequence). CDR3 bases: TGCAGTGCTAGAGAGAGTACGGAAGATCAGCCCCAGCATTTT. Translated, it gives CSARESTEDQPQHF.

The V call is TRBV10-3, the J call TRBJ1-1, with D uncertain. CDR1 is ENHRY, CDR2 SYGVKD, per germline. The CDR3 length is 14 residues. Trimming pared 2 bases from V and 4 bases from J, leaving 11 bases between. The DNA of the CDR3 is TGTGCCATCAGTGAGCCAGGTACGGCCACTGAAGCTTTCTTT. Residues: CAISEPGTATEAFF.

Only a few counts were recorded for this clonotype. The genes are TRBV6-1 and TRBJ2-1; 8 nucleotides line up with TRBD2. J was trimmed by 1 base and V by 6 bases; bases with no gene match: 5. CDR3 size: 15 residues. Germline values: CDR1 MNHNS, CDR2 SASEGT. The CDR3 loop is CASRTTGGSYNEQFF. The CDR3 DNA is TGTGCCAGCAGAACGACGGGGGGGTCCTACAATGAGCAGTTCTTC.

This chain links TRBV19 with TRBJ2-1; 7 bases are shared with TRBD2. This CDR3 has 15 amino acids. Unmatched junction bases numbered 7, after V lost 2 bases and J lost 6 bases. Per the germline V gene, CDR1 is LNHDA and CDR2 is SQIVND (reference sequence). The CDR3 sequence is CASSITAGRGNEQFF. For the CDR3, the DNA is TGTGCCAGTAGTATAACGGCAGGGAGGGGCAATGAGCAGTTCTTC. Looking up the rest from reference TRBV19 and TRBJ2-1 gives the full variable domain: DGGITQSPKYLFRKEGQNVTLSCEQNLNHDAMYWYRQDPGQGLRLIYYSQIVNDFQKGDIAEGYSVSREKKESFPLTVTSAQKNPTAFYLCASSITAGRGNEQFFGPGTRLTVL.